This T cell receptor (beta chain) emerged from a study of cytomegalovirus exposure and HLA in healthy donors. From germline, CDR1 is SGHTA and CDR2 FQGNSA. Trimming removed 5 bases from V and 1 base from J; junction bases left unmatched: 7. This CDR3 is built from 17 residues. PCR involved 60 Vbeta and 13 Jbeta primers. TCRdb's table, derived via immunoSEQ multiplex PCR, lists solely in-frame clones and lacks some. Of 200,000 to 300,000 clones listed, approximately 84% are singletons. V usage is TRBV7-2 and J usage is TRBJ2-1; 11 bases line up with TRBD2. The TCR was taken from a woman between 40 and 55 years old in good health and CMV-seropositive. The material sequenced was PBMCs. The CDR3 nucleotides are TGTGCCAGCAGCGTAACTAGCGGGAGCGGGTCCTACAATGAGCAGTTCTTC. Translated, it gives CASSVTSGSGSYNEQFF.